This T cell receptor beta chain was captured by sequencing in a study of CD8+ T cells in alopecia areata. This clone came up a few times. The target antigen is unknown. Regarding the study as a whole: While patients received tofacitinib, many expanded lesional clones remained present in scalp and blood. Just one nonresponder means the tie between baseline CD8+ expansion and response stays uncertain.

The length of the CDR3 is 14 residues. V lost 2 bases and J 1 base, leaving 5 bases between the germline ends. Germline CDR1 and CDR2: LNHDA and SQIVND (reference sequence). Treatment denoted: oral pan-JAK inhibitor, 5-10 mg twice daily. As the sequencing template, cDNA was produced by extracting RNA and reverse transcribing it. Repertoires were generated with immunoSEQ multiplex PCR, while TCRdb's copy carries only in-frame clones and drops some. The sample has 200,000 to 250,000 clones; under 75% are singletons. The chain employs TRBV19 and TRBJ2-2; D remains ambiguous. The receptor was derived from a human donor with alopecia areata. Material: CD4+ T cells sorted from blood, obtained at week 4, from a patient treated with tofacitinib. CDR3 nucleotide sequence: TGTGCCAGTAGTATATCAAAGAACACCGGGGAGCTGTTTTTT. This sequence encodes CASSISKNTGELFF.